Reported below is one T cell receptor (beta chain). The antigen is undetermined. This may come from a read error, since a much larger clone is one base off. Other DNA variants within this sample encode the same CDR3. The CDR3 covers 16 residues. V trimming: 7 bases; J trimming: 1 base; junction bases outside the gene matches: 6. Germline CDR1 reads SNHLY; CDR2 reads FYNNEI. Each patient came to thyroid surgery without any prior treatment (of any kind). The record originates from a study of metastatic and nonmetastatic thyroid tumors. Study-wide background: For malignant and benign thyroid patients, tumor or nodule tissue and blood were the sources whose repertoires were compared. The study's findings and limits: TCR beta diversity was reportedly significantly higher in malignant thyroid tumors than benign nodules, in blood and tumor.

As originally analysed: It was from CDR3 differences across clinicopathological groups that a distant-metastasis classifier for papillary thyroid cancer was built. TCRdb reanalyzed the PCR reads via MiXCR. In this record, the V and J calls reflect TCRdb's handling and not the investigators' own analysis. The sample lists roughly 38,000 clones, around an eighth seen once, with around 9.7% in the top ten. Sequencing input: blood. The chain is built from TRBV2 and TRBJ2-3; TRBD2 matches at 12 bases. This receptor was obtained from a male donor with papillary thyroid cancer or a benign thyroid nodule (not recorded which). Some clones in this sample may be carry-over from other donors' samples. The CDR3 region has the DNA TGTGCCAGCAACCTAGCGGGAGGGCCAGGCACAGATACGCAGTATTTT. Amino acid sequence: CASNLAGGPGTDTQYF.